The rows below give T cell receptor beta chains drawn from one sample of a study of blood T cells in healthy people across ages. Each CDR3 protein gets one entry after TCRdb re-called the 5' RACE reads with MiXCR. This table has 1.5 million to 2 million distinct CDR3 sequences, 49% appearing once. The specimen sequenced was blood. These receptors came from a woman in her forties in good health. Each CDR3 is given with its conserved first and last residue. Each record gives: J gene, D gene, V gene, clone size, CDR3 protein, CDR3 DNA. A D gene is named only where the DNA matches it firmly. Clone size is stated in some rows and not others, as once, few, many or a class when expanded.

J gene: TRBJ1-6; D gene: .; V gene: TRBV27; clone size: many; CDR3 protein: CASSLYNSPLHF; CDR3 DNA: TGTGCCAGCAGCTTATATAATTCACCCCTCCACTTT
J gene: TRBJ2-2; D gene: .; V gene: TRBV9; clone size: .; CDR3 protein: CASSVGGQAVTTGELFF; CDR3 DNA: TGTGCCAGCAGCGTAGGCGGGCAGGCTGTGACCACCGGGGAGCTGTTTTTT
J gene: TRBJ1-1; D gene: .; V gene: TRBV29-1; clone size: .; CDR3 protein: CSVGEQFNTEAFF; CDR3 DNA: TGCAGCGTGGGAGAGCAGTTCAACACTGAAGCTTTCTTT
J gene: TRBJ2-5; D gene: .; V gene: TRBV7-3; clone size: .; CDR3 protein: CASSLNREEETQYF; CDR3 DNA: TGTGCCAGCAGCTTAAACAGGGAGGAAGAGACCCAGTACTTC
J gene: TRBJ2-5; D gene: .; V gene: TRBV6-1; clone size: .; CDR3 protein: CASSAPGEQYF; CDR3 DNA: TGTGCCAGCAGTGCTCCTGGAGAGCAGTACTTC
J gene: TRBJ1-6; D gene: .; V gene: TRBV4-2; clone size: few; CDR3 protein: CASSQGPGVGNSPLHF; CDR3 DNA: TGTGCCAGCAGCCAGGGACCGGGAGTCGGTAATTCACCCCTCCACTTT
J gene: TRBJ2-7; D gene: .; V gene: TRBV6-2/TRBV6-3; clone size: many; CDR3 protein: CASSWASSYEQYF; CDR3 DNA: TGTGCCAGCAGTTGGGCCAGCTCCTACGAGCAGTACTTC
J gene: TRBJ2-3; D gene: .; V gene: TRBV28; clone size: .; CDR3 protein: CASSWSRPSTDTQYF; CDR3 DNA: TGTGCCAGCAGCTGGAGTAGGCCGAGCACAGATACGCAGTATTTT
J gene: TRBJ2-5; D gene: .; V gene: TRBV7-8; clone size: .; CDR3 protein: CASSLVAGEIKETQYF; CDR3 DNA: TGTGCCAGCAGCTTAGTCGCAGGGGAGATAAAGGAGACCCAGTACTTC
J gene: TRBJ2-3; D gene: .; V gene: TRBV29-1; clone size: .; CDR3 protein: CSVEGTGPSTDTQYF; CDR3 DNA: TGCAGCGTTGAAGGGACTGGCCCTAGCACAGATACGCAGTATTTT
J gene: TRBJ2-5; D gene: .; V gene: TRBV4-1; clone size: .; CDR3 protein: CASSGLGPLEETQYF; CDR3 DNA: TGCGCCAGCAGTGGATTGGGACCTCTCGAGGAGACCCAGTACTTC
J gene: TRBJ2-7; D gene: TRBD2; V gene: TRBV28; clone size: .; CDR3 protein: CASSSHGGGKSEQYF; CDR3 DNA: TGTGCCAGCAGTTCACATGGGGGGGGGAAATCCGAGCAGTACTTC
J gene: TRBJ2-1; D gene: .; V gene: TRBV29-1; clone size: .; CDR3 protein: CSVEGWRDGNEQFF; CDR3 DNA: TGCAGCGTTGAAGGATGGCGGGATGGGAATGAGCAGTTCTTC
J gene: TRBJ2-3; D gene: TRBD2; V gene: TRBV2; clone size: .; CDR3 protein: CASSWTPQAGGTDTQYF; CDR3 DNA: TGTGCCAGCAGCTGGACACCCCAAGCGGGGGGCACAGATACGCAGTATTTT
J gene: TRBJ2-7; D gene: .; V gene: TRBV2; clone size: once; CDR3 protein: CASTRMAQGGGEQYF; CDR3 DNA: TGTGCCAGCACCCGAATGGCCCAGGGAGGAGGTGAGCAGTACTTC
J gene: TRBJ2-7; D gene: .; V gene: TRBV20-1; clone size: .; CDR3 protein: CSARDLRIPYEQYF; CDR3 DNA: TGCAGTGCTAGAGATCTGCGCATCCCCTACGAGCAGTACTTC
J gene: TRBJ2-7; D gene: .; V gene: TRBV6-5; clone size: .; CDR3 protein: CASSYSILDSYEQYF; CDR3 DNA: TGTGCCAGCAGTTACTCGATTTTAGACTCCTACGAGCAGTACTTC
J gene: TRBJ1-5; D gene: .; V gene: TRBV7-2; clone size: .; CDR3 protein: CASSLVGGYTNQPQHF; CDR3 DNA: TGTGCCAGCAGCTTAGTAGGGGGGTATACCAATCAGCCCCAGCATTTT
J gene: TRBJ2-7; D gene: .; V gene: TRBV6-1; clone size: .; CDR3 protein: CATAKVPPYNEQYF; CDR3 DNA: TGTGCCACCGCGAAGGTACCGCCGTACAATGAGCAGTACTTC
J gene: TRBJ1-2; D gene: .; V gene: TRBV7-2; clone size: .; CDR3 protein: CASSPGTFYGYTF; CDR3 DNA: TGTGCCAGCAGCCCCGGGACCTTTTATGGCTACACCTTC
J gene: TRBJ1-5; D gene: TRBD1; V gene: TRBV27; clone size: .; CDR3 protein: CASRDRGRGNQPQHF; CDR3 DNA: TGTGCCAGCAGGGACAGGGGGCGCGGAAATCAGCCCCAGCATTTT
J gene: TRBJ2-5; D gene: .; V gene: TRBV28; clone size: few; CDR3 protein: CASSLWGYQETQYF; CDR3 DNA: TGTGCCAGCAGTTTATGGGGGTACCAAGAGACCCAGTACTTC
J gene: TRBJ1-1; D gene: TRBD1; V gene: TRBV7-9; clone size: .; CDR3 protein: CASRGGTGAEAFF; CDR3 DNA: TGTGCCAGCAGAGGAGGTACAGGGGCAGAAGCTTTCTTT
J gene: TRBJ2-3; D gene: TRBD2; V gene: TRBV3-1; clone size: .; CDR3 protein: CASSQVAGGGATDTQYF; CDR3 DNA: TGTGCCAGCAGCCAAGTAGCTGGCGGGGGGGCAACAGATACGCAGTATTTT
J gene: TRBJ1-2; D gene: TRBD1; V gene: TRBV5-1; clone size: few; CDR3 protein: CASSLDGTGFYGYTF; CDR3 DNA: TGCGCCAGCAGCTTGGATGGGACAGGGTTCTATGGCTACACCTTC
J gene: TRBJ2-7; D gene: .; V gene: TRBV6-5; clone size: few; CDR3 protein: CASQWAGEQYF; CDR3 DNA: TGTGCCAGCCAATGGGCAGGCGAGCAGTACTTC
J gene: TRBJ2-5; D gene: TRBD1; V gene: TRBV6-5; clone size: few; CDR3 protein: CASSNRVDRVRETQYF; CDR3 DNA: TGTGCCAGCAGTAATCGGGTTGACAGGGTGAGAGAGACCCAGTACTTC
J gene: TRBJ2-1; D gene: TRBD2; V gene: TRBV20-1; clone size: .; CDR3 protein: CSARVPTSSYNEQFF; CDR3 DNA: TGCAGTGCTAGAGTTCCGACTAGCAGCTACAATGAGCAGTTCTTC
J gene: TRBJ2-5; D gene: TRBD2; V gene: TRBV28; clone size: .; CDR3 protein: CASSSRGGGGQETQYF; CDR3 DNA: TGTGCCAGCAGTTCCCGGGGGGGAGGGGGCCAAGAGACCCAGTACTTC
J gene: TRBJ2-1; D gene: .; V gene: TRBV7-2; clone size: .; CDR3 protein: CASSSPPLGAEQFF; CDR3 DNA: TGTGCCAGCAGCTCCCCGCCGCTGGGGGCTGAGCAGTTCTTC
J gene: TRBJ2-4; D gene: .; V gene: TRBV5-4; clone size: .; CDR3 protein: CASSVGQLAKNIQYF; CDR3 DNA: TGTGCCAGCAGCGTAGGACAGTTAGCCAAAAACATTCAGTACTTC
J gene: TRBJ2-7; D gene: .; V gene: TRBV28; clone size: .; CDR3 protein: CASSPRDRIYSYEQYF; CDR3 DNA: TGTGCCAGCAGTCCCAGGGACCGCATATACTCCTACGAGCAGTACTTC
J gene: TRBJ2-2; D gene: .; V gene: TRBV5-1; clone size: .; CDR3 protein: CASSSGHGSNTGELFF; CDR3 DNA: TGCGCCAGCAGCTCCGGGCATGGGTCGAACACCGGGGAGCTGTTTTTT
J gene: TRBJ2-5; D gene: TRBD2; V gene: TRBV20-1; clone size: .; CDR3 protein: CSARPHLAAVQGTQYF; CDR3 DNA: TGCAGTGCTCGGCCCCATCTAGCGGCAGTACAAGGGACCCAGTACTTC
J gene: TRBJ2-1; D gene: .; V gene: TRBV11-2; clone size: many; CDR3 protein: CASSPAGNEQFF; CDR3 DNA: TGCGCCAGCAGCCCCGCGGGCAATGAGCAGTTCTTC
J gene: TRBJ2-2; D gene: .; V gene: TRBV5-1; clone size: .; CDR3 protein: CASSQTYGELFF; CDR3 DNA: TGCGCCAGCAGCCAAACCTACGGGGAGCTGTTTTTT
J gene: TRBJ2-5; D gene: TRBD2; V gene: TRBV7-2; clone size: .; CDR3 protein: CASSLGLAGVKTQYF; CDR3 DNA: TGTGCCAGCAGCTTAGGACTAGCGGGGGTGAAGACCCAGTACTTC
J gene: TRBJ2-3; D gene: .; V gene: TRBV5-6; clone size: .; CDR3 protein: CASSLISDSGVADTQYF; CDR3 DNA: TGTGCCAGCAGCTTAATATCGGACTCGGGAGTCGCAGATACGCAGTATTTT
J gene: TRBJ1-5; D gene: .; V gene: TRBV5-1; clone size: once; CDR3 protein: CASSLIPDQPQHF; CDR3 DNA: TGCGCCAGCAGCTTGATCCCAGATCAGCCCCAGCATTTT
J gene: TRBJ2-1; D gene: TRBD1; V gene: TRBV3-1; clone size: .; CDR3 protein: CASSQDRATFDEQFF; CDR3 DNA: TGTGCCAGCAGTCAGGACAGGGCTACCTTTGATGAGCAGTTCTTC
J gene: TRBJ2-5; D gene: .; V gene: TRBV7-2; clone size: once; CDR3 protein: CASSLGVHGREQYF; CDR3 DNA: TGTGCCAGCAGCTTAGGAGTGCATGGTAGAGAGCAGTACTTC
J gene: TRBJ2-5; D gene: TRBD2; V gene: TRBV11-2; clone size: few; CDR3 protein: CASSLGAGLARETQYF; CDR3 DNA: TGTGCCAGCAGCTTAGGGGCGGGACTAGCGAGAGAGACCCAGTACTTC
J gene: TRBJ2-7; D gene: TRBD1; V gene: TRBV6-5; clone size: few; CDR3 protein: CASSYSSTGASYEQYF; CDR3 DNA: TGTGCCAGCAGTTACTCGAGCACAGGGGCGTCCTACGAGCAGTACTTC
J gene: TRBJ2-1; D gene: TRBD2; V gene: TRBV15; clone size: many; CDR3 protein: CATSFGGARNEQFF; CDR3 DNA: TGTGCCACCAGTTTCGGGGGGGCTAGGAATGAGCAGTTCTTC
J gene: TRBJ1-4; D gene: .; V gene: TRBV3-1; clone size: .; CDR3 protein: CAPTASKKLFF; CDR3 DNA: TGTGCCCCCACAGCCAGCAAAAAACTGTTTTTT
J gene: TRBJ2-7; D gene: TRBD2; V gene: TRBV29-1; clone size: .; CDR3 protein: CSVPKRGLYNEQYF; CDR3 DNA: TGCAGCGTTCCGAAGCGGGGCCTATACAATGAGCAGTACTTC
J gene: TRBJ1-2; D gene: TRBD1; V gene: TRBV5-1; clone size: many; CDR3 protein: CASSLRDSNYGYTF; CDR3 DNA: TGCGCCAGCAGCTTGCGGGACAGTAACTATGGCTACACCTTC
J gene: TRBJ2-7; D gene: .; V gene: TRBV20-1; clone size: .; CDR3 protein: CSATKGRNSYEQYF; CDR3 DNA: TGCAGTGCTACGAAGGGGCGAAACTCCTACGAGCAGTACTTC
J gene: TRBJ2-5; D gene: .; V gene: TRBV12-3/TRBV12-4; clone size: .; CDR3 protein: CASNQQGLETQYF; CDR3 DNA: TGTGCCAGCAATCAACAGGGTTTGGAGACCCAGTACTTC
J gene: TRBJ2-1; D gene: TRBD1; V gene: TRBV3-1; clone size: .; CDR3 protein: CASSQGGSGTGFDGQFF; CDR3 DNA: TGTGCCAGCAGCCAAGGAGGGTCCGGGACAGGGTTCGATGGGCAGTTCTTC
J gene: TRBJ1-1; D gene: .; V gene: TRBV3-1; clone size: .; CDR3 protein: CASSRQIVNTEAFF; CDR3 DNA: TGTGCCAGCAGCCGACAGATAGTGAACACTGAAGCTTTCTTT
J gene: TRBJ2-3; D gene: .; V gene: TRBV15; clone size: .; CDR3 protein: CATSRDLTGGNTQYF; CDR3 DNA: TGTGCCACCAGCAGAGATCTAACCGGGGGAAATACGCAGTATTTT
J gene: TRBJ2-4; D gene: .; V gene: TRBV6-6; clone size: .; CDR3 protein: CASRADAPNQYF; CDR3 DNA: TGTGCCAGCAGGGCGGACGCGCCGAACCAGTACTTC